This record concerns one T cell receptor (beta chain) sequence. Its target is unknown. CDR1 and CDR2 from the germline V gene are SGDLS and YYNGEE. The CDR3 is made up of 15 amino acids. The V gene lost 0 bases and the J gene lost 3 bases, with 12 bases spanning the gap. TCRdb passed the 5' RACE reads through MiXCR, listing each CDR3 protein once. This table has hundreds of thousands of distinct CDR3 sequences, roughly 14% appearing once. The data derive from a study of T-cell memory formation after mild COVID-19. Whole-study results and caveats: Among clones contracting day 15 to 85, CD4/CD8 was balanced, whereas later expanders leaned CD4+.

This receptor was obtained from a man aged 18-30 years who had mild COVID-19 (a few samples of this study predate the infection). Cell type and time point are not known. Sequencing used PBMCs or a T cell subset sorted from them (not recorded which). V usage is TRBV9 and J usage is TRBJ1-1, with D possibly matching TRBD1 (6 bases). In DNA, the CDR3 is TGTGCCAGCAGCGTAGCCCCAGGGGAGGACACTGAAGCTTTCTTT. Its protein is CASSVAPGEDTEAFF.